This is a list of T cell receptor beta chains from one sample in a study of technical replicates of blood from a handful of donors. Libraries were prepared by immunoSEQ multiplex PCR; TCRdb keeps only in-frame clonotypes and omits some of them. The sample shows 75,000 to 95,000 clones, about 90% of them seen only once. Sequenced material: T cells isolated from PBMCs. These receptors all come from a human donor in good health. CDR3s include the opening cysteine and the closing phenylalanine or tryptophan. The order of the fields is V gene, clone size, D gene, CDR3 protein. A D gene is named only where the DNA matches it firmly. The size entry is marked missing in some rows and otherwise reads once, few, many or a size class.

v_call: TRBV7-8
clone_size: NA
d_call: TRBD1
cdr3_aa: CASSFRTGPTYEQYF

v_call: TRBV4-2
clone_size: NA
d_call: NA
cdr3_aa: CASSQERVLDTQYF

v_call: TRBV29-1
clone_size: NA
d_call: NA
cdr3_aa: CSGFHRGNTEAFF

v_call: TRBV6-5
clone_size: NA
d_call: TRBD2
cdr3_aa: CASSSKTSGRQQFF

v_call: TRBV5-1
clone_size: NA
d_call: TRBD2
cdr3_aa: CASSSRLAGGIDTQYF

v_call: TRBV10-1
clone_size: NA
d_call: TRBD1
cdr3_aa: CASSVGTGYGYTF

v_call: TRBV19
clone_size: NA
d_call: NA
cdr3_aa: CASSGPLIYGYTF

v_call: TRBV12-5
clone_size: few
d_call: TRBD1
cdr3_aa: CASGLDRAGGNTGELFF

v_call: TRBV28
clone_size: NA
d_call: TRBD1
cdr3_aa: CASSPRTGAYEQYF

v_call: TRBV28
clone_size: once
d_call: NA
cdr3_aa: CASSLAYEQYF

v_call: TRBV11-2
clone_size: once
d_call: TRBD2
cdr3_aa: CASSLVAGTSGVTDTQYF

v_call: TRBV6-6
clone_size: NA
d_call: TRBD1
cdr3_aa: CASIRGTVNTEAFF

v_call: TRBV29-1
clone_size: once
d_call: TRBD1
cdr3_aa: CSDTGQGDNEQFF

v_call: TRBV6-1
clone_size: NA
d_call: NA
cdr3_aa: CASSEGGLIPLRGYTF

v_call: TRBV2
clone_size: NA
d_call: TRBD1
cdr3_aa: CASRETGGKETQYF

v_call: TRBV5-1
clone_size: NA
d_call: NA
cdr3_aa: CASSFTGLPGELFF

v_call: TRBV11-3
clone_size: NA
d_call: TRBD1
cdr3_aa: CASSQGQGAQEQYF

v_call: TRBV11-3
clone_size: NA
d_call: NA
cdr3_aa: CASSLRENLETQYF

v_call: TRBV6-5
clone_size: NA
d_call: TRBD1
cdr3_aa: CASSSGQEIYGYTF

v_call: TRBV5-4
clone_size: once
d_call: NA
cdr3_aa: CASSSPGREDTEAFF

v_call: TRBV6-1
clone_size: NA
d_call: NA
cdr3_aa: CASSELRAMNTEAFF

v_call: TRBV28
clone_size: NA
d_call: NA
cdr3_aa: CASSLQGRPYEQYF

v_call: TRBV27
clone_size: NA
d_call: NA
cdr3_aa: CASRSGETNSNQPQHF

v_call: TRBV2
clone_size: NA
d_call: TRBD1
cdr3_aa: CASSDPSGTGGYNEQFF